Detailed here is one TCR beta chain. This sample was included in a study of T cell changes during pregnancy in multiple sclerosis. Germline CDR1 LNHDA, CDR2 SQIVND (reference sequence). With V trimmed by 7 bases and J by 0 bases, 10 bases remained unmatched. This CDR3 is built from 16 residues. Here immunoSEQ multiplex PCR was the method, and the copy in TCRdb shows in-frame clones only, minus some. Of tens of thousands of clones detected, around nine tenths appear once; the ten largest clones hold 0.43%. Material: CD4+ T cells from peripheral blood mononuclear cells, obtained before pregnancy. The source of this sequence is a female donor with multiple sclerosis, enrolled in a pregnancy study. The chain is built from TRBV19 and TRBJ1-2, with TRBD1 matching 8 bases. CDR3 coding DNA: TGTGCCAGTATCGACAGGGGATCTTCATCTAACTATGGCTACACCTTC. Translation: CASIDRGSSSNYGYTF.